The 26 T cell receptor beta chains listed next were all sequenced from one sample in a study of CD8 T cells in ankylosing spondylitis. General observations from the study: A TCR beta motif made of several highly homologous variants seemed typical of ankylosing spondylitis blood.

TCRdb redid the calling of the 5' RACE reads with MiXCR, one entry per CDR3 protein. In the table there are roughly 350,000 distinct CDR3 sequences, 6.5% to 10% of which are singletons. Their cognate antigens are unknown. The source material was blood, either unsorted or a sorted T cell fraction (not recorded which). These receptors were taken from a male donor with ankylosing spondylitis.

There are a few counts of this clonotype. This sequence joins TRBV6-1 and TRBJ2-2; 7 bases align to TRBD2. The J segment lost 5 bases and the V segment lost 4 bases, leaving 7 bases of the junction unmatched. In germline, CDR1 is MNHNS, CDR2 SASEGT. This CDR3 is built from 15 residues. DNA for the CDR3: TGTGCCAGCAGTGCCCGACTGGGGGGGACCGGGGAGCTGTTTTTT. Amino acids: CASSARLGGTGELFF.

This clonotype showed up just a few times. J is TRBJ1-4 and V is TRBV2; 9 nucleotides line up with TRBD1. The CDR3 is made up of 15 amino acids. Germline V gene data show CDR1 as SNHLY and CDR2 as FYNNEI. Trimming cost V 6 bases and J 4 bases; bases outside gene matches: 6. The CDR3 sequence is CASRPTGGLNEKLFF. The CDR3 nucleotides read TGTGCCAGCAGACCGACAGGGGGACTTAATGAAAAACTGTTTTTT. Combining the CDR3 with reference TRBV2 and TRBJ1-4 gives the whole variable domain EPEVTQTPSHQVTQMGQEVILRCVPISNHLYFYWYRQILGQKVEFLVSFYNNEISEKSEIFDDQFSVERPDGSNFTLKIRSTKLEDSAMYFCASRPTGGLNEKLFFGSGTQLSVL.

In its sample, this clonotype was seen many times. The rearrangement joins TRBV4-2 to TRBJ2-3, with unresolved D. This CDR3 spans 14 amino acids. CDR1 and CDR2 (germline): LGHNA, YNFKEQ. The V gene lost 4 bases and the J gene lost 0 bases, with 8 bases spanning the gap. The DNA of the CDR3 is TGTGCCAGCAGCCTCGCCCTGAGCACAGATACGCAGTATTTT. This encodes CASSLALSTDTQYF.

The chain joins TRBV20-1 to TRBJ2-1, with 9 bases fitting TRBD2. J lost 7 bases, V lost 0 bases, and 10 bases had no gene match. The CDR3 spans 16 residues. Germline CDR1 DFQATT, CDR2 SNEGSKA (reference sequence). The CDR3 loop is CSARDLAGGIRNEQFF. In nucleotides, the CDR3 is TGCAGTGCTAGAGATCTCGCGGGAGGGATTAGGAATGAGCAGTTCTTC.

The chain combines TRBV5-1 with TRBJ2-5, with D possibly TRBD2 on 6 matching bases. The CDR3 runs to 14 residues. V was pared by 3 bases and J by 3 bases, with 12 bases between. Germline CDR1 reads SGHRS; CDR2 reads YFSETQ. The CDR3 reads CASSSHGREETQYF. The CDR3 DNA reads as TGCGCCAGCAGCTCGCACGGGAGAGAAGAGACCCAGTACTTC.

The chain joins TRBV20-1 to TRBJ2-1; TRBD1 might be the D (6 bases). V dropped 2 bases and J dropped 4 bases, with 9 bases sitting between them. This CDR3 region has 13 residues. Germline-derived CDR1 and CDR2 are DFQATT and SNEGSKA (reference sequence). CDR3 loop: CSARRDTYNEQFF. In nucleotides, the CDR3 is TGCAGTGCTAGAAGGGACACATACAATGAGCAGTTCTTC.

The chain recombines TRBV18 with TRBJ2-7; 9 positions match TRBD2. This CDR3 is built from 18 residues. J lost 3 bases, V lost 2 bases, and 14 bases had no gene match. Germline V gene lookup returns CDR1 KGHSH and CDR2 LQKENI. CDR3 in amino acids: CASSPVRSASGKIYEQYF. CDR3 coding DNA: TGTGCCAGCTCACCAGTAAGGTCGGCTAGCGGGAAAATCTACGAGCAGTACTTC.

This clonotype was detected only a few times. The chain employs TRBV6-6 and TRBJ2-7; D call uncertain. Trimming removed 6 bases at V and 6 bases at J, with 15 bases between. This CDR3 comprises 13 residues. CDR1 and CDR2 from the germline V gene are MNHNY and SVGAGI (reference sequence). The CDR3 is CASSYRGVFEQYF. CDR3 in DNA: TGTGCCAGCAGCTACCGCGGCGTTTTCGAGCAGTACTTC.

This clonotype was seen only a few times. The CDR3 DNA sequence: TGCGCCAGCAGCCAAGGGACAGGGGGCATTGACGAGCAGTACTTC. Encoded protein: CASSQGTGGIDEQYF. The chain recombines TRBV4-3 with TRBJ2-7, with 11 nucleotides matching TRBD1. Germline CDR1 reads LGHNA; CDR2 reads YSLEER. CDR3 length: 15 amino acids. V gave up 1 base and J gave up 5 bases; unmatched junction bases: 4.

There are a few counts of this clonotype. The chain couples TRBV7-2 to TRBJ2-5; no clear D. Germline loops: CDR1 SGHTA, CDR2 FQGNSA. V was pared by 5 bases and J by 1 base, with 5 bases between. This CDR3 region has 12 residues. This CDR3 is CASSPTQETQYF. CDR3 in DNA: TGTGCCAGCAGCCCGACCCAAGAGACCCAGTACTTC.

In this sample, this clonotype turned up many times. The rearrangement joins TRBV3-1 to TRBJ2-7, with D possibly being TRBD1 or TRBD2 (5 bases each). CDR3 length equals 15 residues. The V end lost 4 bases, the J end lost 1 base, and 14 bases lay between the germline ends. Germline assignment: CDR1 LGHDT and CDR2 YNNKEL (reference sequence). This chain's CDR3 is CASSPRDGFSYEQYF. DNA of the CDR3: TGTGCCAGCAGCCCCAGGGACGGTTTTTCCTACGAGCAGTACTTC.

There are many counts of this clonotype. The J gene is TRBJ2-3, the V gene TRBV9; D not certain. Germline CDR1 SGDLS, CDR2 YYNGEE. The CDR3 has 14 amino acids. Trimming took 0 bases from V and 6 from J, leaving 11 bases between them. DNA for the CDR3: TGTGCCAGCAGCGTAGTCTCTCTATCCGATACGCAGTATTTT. Its translation is CASSVVSLSDTQYF. The whole variable domain, filled in from reference TRBV9 and TRBJ2-3, reads DSGVTQTPKHLITATGQRVTLRCSPRSGDLSVYWYQQSLDQGLQFLIQYYNGEERAKGNILERFSAQQFPDLHSELNLSSLELGDSALYFCASSVVSLSDTQYFGPGTRLTVL.

The rearrangement joins TRBV25-1 to TRBJ2-5, with a possible D match to TRBD1 (5 bases). With 2 bases removed from V and 3 bases from J, the gap between germline ends came to 13 bases. The CDR3 is made up of 15 amino acids. CDR1 and CDR2 from the germline V gene are MGHDK and SYGVNS. In nucleotides, the CDR3 is TGTGCCAGCAGTGAAAGGGGCAGGGTGAAAGAGACCCAGTACTTC. Its protein product is CASSERGRVKETQYF.

J is TRBJ2-1 and V is TRBV28; TRBD1 matches 9 bases. Unmatched junction bases numbered 6, after V lost 4 bases and J lost 8 bases. The CDR3 totals 14 residues. Germline values: CDR1 MDHEN, CDR2 SYDVKM. The CDR3 DNA follows: TGTGCCAGCAGTTGGGACAGGGCGGCGGATGAGCAGTTCTTC. This encodes CASSWDRAADEQFF.

This clonotype was picked up a small number of times. This sequence joins TRBV20-1 and TRBJ1-4; maybe TRBD1 (6 bases). This CDR3 spans 14 amino acids. Germline V gives CDR1 DFQATT, CDR2 SNEGSKA (reference sequence). V was cut by 6 bases and J by 6 bases, with 17 bases left in between. This CDR3 is CSAREGHWDEKLFF. CDR3 bases: TGCAGTGCCAGGGAGGGACATTGGGATGAAAAACTGTTTTTT.

The genes are TRBV20-1 and TRBJ2-3; 8 bases fit TRBD2. V gave up 4 bases and J gave up 1 base; unmatched junction bases: 4. Per germline, CDR1 DFQATT and CDR2 SNEGSKA (reference sequence). The CDR3 sequence is 14 residues long. The CDR3 protein is CSAISGIGTDTQYF. The CDR3 DNA follows: TGCAGTGCTATTAGCGGGATCGGCACAGATACGCAGTATTTT.

This clonotype was recorded many times. The V and J genes are TRBV6-2 or TRBV6-3 and TRBJ2-1, with 13 nucleotides matching TRBD2. This CDR3 contains 17 residues. V lost 5 bases and J lost 3; bases outside the gene matches: 7. Germline assignment: CDR1 MNHEY and CDR2 SVGEGT. The CDR3 coding sequence is TGTGCCAGCAGTCCGCGGACTAGCGGGAGTTACTACAATGAGCAGTTCTTC. Amino acid sequence: CASSPRTSGSYYNEQFF.

This clonotype was counted at least ten times. The V gene is TRBV29-1, the J gene TRBJ1-5, with unresolved D. Trimming removed 4 bases from V and 0 bases from J, with 7 bases in between. CDR1 and CDR2 from the germline V gene are SQVTM and ANQGSEA. CDR3 length equals 13 residues. The DNA of the CDR3 is TGCAGCGTTGGAGATTATAGCAATCAGCCCCAGCATTTT. Its protein product is CSVGDYSNQPQHF.

This clonotype came up a few times. The chain is built from TRBV7-3 and TRBJ2-7, with 7 bases fitting TRBD1. Germline-derived CDR1 and CDR2 are SGHTA and FQGTGA. V lost 0 bases and J lost 0; bases outside the gene matches: 8. This CDR3 region has 17 residues. The CDR3 DNA follows: TGTGCCAGCAGCTTAACTAGGGACAGAATCTCCTCCTACGAGCAGTACTTC. Amino acids: CASSLTRDRISSYEQYF. Full variable domain (rest looked up from reference TRBV7-3 and TRBJ2-7): GAGVSQTPSNKVTEKGKYVELRCDPISGHTALYWYRQSLGQGPEFLIYFQGTGAADDSGLPNDRFFAVRPEGSVSTLKIQRTERGDSAVYLCASSLTRDRISSYEQYFGPGTRLTVT.

Ten or more counts support this clonotype. This chain uses TRBV7-9 with TRBJ2-3; 9 nucleotides match TRBD1. The CDR3 is 15 amino acids. V dropped 5 bases and J dropped 1; count of bases not matched to a gene: 4. CDR1 and CDR2 from the germline V gene are SEHNR and FQNEAQ (reference sequence). The CDR3 sequence is CASSNRDRGTDTQYF. In DNA, the CDR3 is TGTGCCAGCAGCAACCGGGACAGGGGCACAGATACGCAGTATTTT.

The V gene is TRBV4-1, the J gene TRBJ1-5; 10 bases are a match to TRBD1. CDR1 is MGHRA and CDR2 is YSYEKL in the germline V gene. With V trimmed by 1 base and J by 6 bases, 3 bases remained unmatched. This CDR3 contains 15 residues. The CDR3 reads CASSQGQGAVQPQHF. In nucleotides, the CDR3 is TGCGCCAGCAGCCAAGGACAGGGGGCCGTTCAGCCCCAGCATTTT.

The genes are TRBV5-1 and TRBJ1-2; D remains unclear. CDR3 length equals 15 residues. CDR1 and CDR2 (germline): SGHRS, YFSETQ. The V end was cut by 0 bases, the J end by 0 bases, with 9 bases between. The CDR3 loop is CASSLEPTANYGYTF. DNA of the CDR3: TGCGCCAGCAGCTTGGAGCCAACCGCTAACTATGGCTACACCTTC.

This chain uses TRBV29-1 with TRBJ2-3, with 8 nucleotides matching TRBD2. CDR3 length: 14 amino acids. Germline loops: CDR1 SQVTM, CDR2 ANQGSEA. The V gene end was trimmed by 2 bases and the J gene end by 5 bases; junction bases not matched to a gene: 6. The CDR3 DNA follows: TGCAGCGTTGAAACTAGCGGACGAAGAGATACGCAGTATTTT. It translates to CSVETSGRRDTQYF.

This clonotype appeared many times. The chain recombines TRBV5-6 with TRBJ2-1, with D unclear. Germline V gene lookup returns CDR1 SGHDT and CDR2 YYEEEE. This CDR3 is built from 13 residues. V lost 2 bases, J lost 8 bases, and 11 bases lay in between. The CDR3 nucleotides are TGTGCCAGCAGCTTAGGGCCTACGGATGAGCAGTTCTTC. This translates into CASSLGPTDEQFF.

Ten or more counts support this clonotype. V gene TRBV28 combines with J gene TRBJ2-1, with D unclear. V lost 7 bases to trimming and J lost 8 bases, with 9 bases between them. CDR3 length: 11 residues. Germline CDR1 MDHEN, CDR2 SYDVKM. The CDR3 here is CASTASYEQFF. DNA for the CDR3: TGTGCCAGCACAGCGTCCTATGAGCAGTTCTTC.

This clonotype was seen a few times. The chain links TRBV30 to TRBJ2-5, with 12 bases identical to TRBD2. The CDR3 loop spans 19 amino acids. Germline V gene data show CDR1 as GTSNPN and CDR2 as SVGIG (reference sequence). V gave up 2 bases and J gave up 2 bases; unmatched junction bases: 15. This CDR3 is CAWSPSPLAGGPGQETQYF. For the CDR3, the DNA is TGTGCCTGGAGTCCCTCCCCCCTAGCGGGAGGGCCGGGGCAAGAGACCCAGTACTTC.